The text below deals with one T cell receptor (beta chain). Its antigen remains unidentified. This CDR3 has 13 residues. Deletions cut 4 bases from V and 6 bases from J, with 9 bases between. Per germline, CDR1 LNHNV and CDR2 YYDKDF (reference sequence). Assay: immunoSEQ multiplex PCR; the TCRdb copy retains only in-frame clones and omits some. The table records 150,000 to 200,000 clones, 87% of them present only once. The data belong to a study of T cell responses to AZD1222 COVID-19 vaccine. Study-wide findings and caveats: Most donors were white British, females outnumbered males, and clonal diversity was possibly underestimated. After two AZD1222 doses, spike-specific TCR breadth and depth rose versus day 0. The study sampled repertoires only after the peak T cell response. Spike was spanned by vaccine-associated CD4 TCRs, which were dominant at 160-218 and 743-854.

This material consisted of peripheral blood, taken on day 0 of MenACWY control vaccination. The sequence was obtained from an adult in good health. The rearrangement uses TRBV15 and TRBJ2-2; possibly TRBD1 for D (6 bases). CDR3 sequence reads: CATSKGGSGELFF. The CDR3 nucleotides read TGTGCCACCAGCAAAGGGGGATCCGGGGAGCTGTTTTTT.